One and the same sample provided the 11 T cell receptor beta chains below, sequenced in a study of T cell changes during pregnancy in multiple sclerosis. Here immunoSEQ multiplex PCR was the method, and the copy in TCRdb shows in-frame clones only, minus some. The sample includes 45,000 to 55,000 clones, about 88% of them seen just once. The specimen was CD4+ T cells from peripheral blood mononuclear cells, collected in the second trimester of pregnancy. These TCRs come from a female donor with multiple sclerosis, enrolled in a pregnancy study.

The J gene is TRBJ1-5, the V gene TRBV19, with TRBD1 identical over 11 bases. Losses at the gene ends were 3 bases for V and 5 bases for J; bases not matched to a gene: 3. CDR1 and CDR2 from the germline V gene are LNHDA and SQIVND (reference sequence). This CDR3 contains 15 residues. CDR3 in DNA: TGTGCCAGTAGTATGGGACAGGGGGGTGATCAGCCCCAGCATTTT. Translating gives CASSMGQGGDQPQHF.

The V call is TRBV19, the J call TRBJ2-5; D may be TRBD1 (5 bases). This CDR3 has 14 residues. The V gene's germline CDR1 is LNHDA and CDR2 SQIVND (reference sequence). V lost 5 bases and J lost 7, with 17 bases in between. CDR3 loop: CASSLTVGVGTQYF. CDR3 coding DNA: TGTGCCAGTAGTCTGACAGTTGGGGTTGGGACCCAGTACTTC.

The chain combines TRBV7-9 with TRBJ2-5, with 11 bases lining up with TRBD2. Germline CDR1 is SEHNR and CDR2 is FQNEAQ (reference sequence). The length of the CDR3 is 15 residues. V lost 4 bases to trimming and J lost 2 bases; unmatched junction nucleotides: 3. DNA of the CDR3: TGTGCCAGCAGCTCGACTAGCGGGACACAAGAGACCCAGTACTTC. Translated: CASSSTSGTQETQYF.

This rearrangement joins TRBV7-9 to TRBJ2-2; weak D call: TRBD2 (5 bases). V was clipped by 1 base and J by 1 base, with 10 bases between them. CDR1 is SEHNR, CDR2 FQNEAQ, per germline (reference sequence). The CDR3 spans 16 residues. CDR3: CASSLGLAVNTGELFF. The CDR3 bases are TGTGCCAGCAGCTTAGGGCTAGCTGTGAACACCGGGGAGCTGTTTTTT.

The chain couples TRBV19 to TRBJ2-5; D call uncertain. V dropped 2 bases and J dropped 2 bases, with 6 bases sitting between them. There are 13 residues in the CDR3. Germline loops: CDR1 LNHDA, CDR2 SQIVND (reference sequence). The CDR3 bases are TGTGCCAGTAGTATAAACAGACAAGAGACCCAGTACTTC. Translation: CASSINRQETQYF.

The CDR3 DNA follows: TGTGCCAGTAGTAAGTCCCAGGGGCACAATCAGCCCCAGCATTTT. Translating gives CASSKSQGHNQPQHF. The chain has TRBV19 and TRBJ1-5; maybe TRBD1 (6 bases). Germline V lookup: CDR1 LNHDA, CDR2 SQIVND (reference sequence). The CDR3 has 15 amino acids. The V and J ends lost 4 bases and 3 bases respectively, with 13 bases between them.

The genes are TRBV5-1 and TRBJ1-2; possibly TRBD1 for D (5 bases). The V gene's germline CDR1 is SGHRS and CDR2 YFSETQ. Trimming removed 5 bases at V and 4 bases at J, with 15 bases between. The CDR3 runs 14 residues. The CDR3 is CASRGDSGGYGYTF. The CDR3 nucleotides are TGCGCCAGCAGGGGGGACTCTGGAGGCTATGGCTACACCTTC.

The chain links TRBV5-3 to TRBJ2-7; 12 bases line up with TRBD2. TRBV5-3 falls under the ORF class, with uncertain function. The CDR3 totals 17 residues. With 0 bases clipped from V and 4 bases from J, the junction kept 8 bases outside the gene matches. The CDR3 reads CARSLASGRVYGYEQYF. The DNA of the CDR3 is TGTGCCAGAAGCTTGGCTAGCGGGAGGGTATACGGGTACGAGCAGTACTTC.

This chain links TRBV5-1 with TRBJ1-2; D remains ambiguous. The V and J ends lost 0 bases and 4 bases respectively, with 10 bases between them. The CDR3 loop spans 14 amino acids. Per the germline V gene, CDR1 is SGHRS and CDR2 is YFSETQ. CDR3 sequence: CASSLGGGSYGYTF. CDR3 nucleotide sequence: TGCGCCAGCAGCTTGGGGGGAGGAAGCTATGGCTACACCTTC.

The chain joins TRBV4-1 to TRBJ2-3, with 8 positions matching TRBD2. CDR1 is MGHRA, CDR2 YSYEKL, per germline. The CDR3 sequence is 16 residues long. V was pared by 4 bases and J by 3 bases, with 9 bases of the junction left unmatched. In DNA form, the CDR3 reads TGCGCCAGCAGCCCGACCGCCGGACTAGCAACAGATACGCAGTATTTT. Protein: CASSPTAGLATDTQYF.

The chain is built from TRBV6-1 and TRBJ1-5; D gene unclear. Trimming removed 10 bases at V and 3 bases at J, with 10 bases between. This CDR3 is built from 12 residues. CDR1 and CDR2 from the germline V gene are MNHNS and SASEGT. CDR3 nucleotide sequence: TGTGCCACCCGGGATGCCAATCAGCCCCAGCATTTT. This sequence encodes CATRDANQPQHF.